This is a list of T cell receptor beta chains from one sample in a study of blood T cell repertoires in COVID-19. The data were produced by immunoSEQ multiplex PCR, yet TCRdb's version contains in-frame clones alone and is incomplete. The sample holds about 430,000 clones, roughly 84% seen once. The source material was PBMCs or T cells enriched from blood (not recorded which). The receptor source for this set is a woman aged 18-29 years who had been exposed to COVID-19. The CDR3 runs from the conserved cysteine through the conserved F or W. Each record gives: V gene, D gene, clone size, J gene, CDR3 protein, CDR3 DNA. D genes are given only for firm matches. Rows may omit the clone size; those that give it use once, few, many or a size class.

TRBV7-2,NA,NA,TRBJ1-1,CASSLTGHISTEAFF,TGTGCCAGCAGCTTAACAGGGCATATTTCCACTGAAGCTTTCTTT
TRBV4-3,TRBD1,NA,TRBJ1-2,CASSQGPGGEGGYTF,TGCGCCAGCAGCCAAGGGCCAGGGGGCGAGGGTGGCTACACCTTC
TRBV6-2/TRBV6-3,NA,NA,TRBJ1-2,CASSYYTTANYGYTF,TGTGCCAGCAGTTATTACACAACAGCTAACTATGGCTACACCTTC
TRBV18,NA,NA,TRBJ1-2,CASSPDSPPSYGYTF,TGTGCCAGCTCACCAGACTCGCCACCTAGCTATGGCTACACCTTC
TRBV5-8,NA,NA,TRBJ1-2,CASSRTGPNYGYTF,TGTGCCAGCAGCCGCACAGGTCCTAACTATGGCTACACCTTC
TRBV28,NA,NA,TRBJ1-2,CASSRTDRLTNGYTF,TGTGCCAGCAGTCGAACCGACAGATTAACAAATGGCTACACCTTC
TRBV29-1,NA,NA,TRBJ2-7,CSVTPGRRQNYEQYF,TGCAGCGTCACACCCGGCCGGCGGCAGAACTACGAGCAGTACTTC
TRBV4-1,NA,NA,TRBJ1-2,CASSQEQANYGYTF,TGCGCCAGCAGCCAAGAACAGGCTAACTATGGCTACACCTTC
TRBV28,TRBD1,once,TRBJ1-6,CASRAGGRYNSPLHF,TGTGCCAGCAGAGCAGGGGGCCGGTATAATTCACCCCTCCACTTT
TRBV5-6,TRBD1,NA,TRBJ2-1,CASSSPRTGYEQFF,TGTGCCAGCAGCTCCCCAAGGACAGGGTATGAGCAGTTCTTC
TRBV5-6,NA,NA,TRBJ1-1,CASSWGDTEAFF,TGTGCCAGCAGCTGGGGGGACACTGAAGCTTTCTTT
TRBV27,TRBD1,NA,TRBJ1-6,CASSTHRGQEESYNSPLHF,TGTGCCAGCAGTACCCACCGAGGACAGGAGGAATCCTATAATTCACCCCTCCACTTT
TRBV27,NA,NA,TRBJ2-7,CASTKRSSGEQYF,TGTGCCAGCACAAAGCGGAGCTCTGGGGAGCAGTACTTC
TRBV29-1,NA,NA,TRBJ2-7,CSVESDPTYEQYF,TGCAGCGTTGAGAGCGATCCAACCTACGAGCAGTACTTC
TRBV19,TRBD2,NA,TRBJ2-1,CASSMTSVGYNEQFF,TGTGCCAGTAGTATGACTAGCGTAGGCTACAATGAGCAGTTCTTC
TRBV9,NA,NA,TRBJ2-5,CASSVTTETQYF,TGTGCCAGCAGCGTAACGACTGAGACCCAGTACTTC
TRBV27,TRBD1,once,TRBJ2-5,CASSEDRADGTQYF,TGTGCCAGCAGTGAAGACAGGGCCGATGGGACCCAGTACTTC